These 29 T cell receptor beta chains were all obtained from the same sample, sequenced in a study of cytomegalovirus exposure and HLA in healthy donors. Researchers ran the PCR with 60 Vbeta and 13 Jbeta primers. Method: immunoSEQ multiplex PCR; TCRdb's copy keeps in-frame clones and lacks some. This sample has around 140,000 clones, with around 90% found just once. Source material: PBMCs. These receptors all stem from a woman between 40 and 55 years old in good health and CMV-seronegative.

V is TRBV11-2 and J is TRBJ2-3; D is possibly TRBD1 (6 bases). Germline lookup yields CDR1 SGHAT and CDR2 FQNNGV. The V and J ends lost 6 bases and 3 bases respectively, with 10 bases between them. The length of the CDR3 is 13 residues. CDR3: CASRRQGTDTQYF. CDR3 bases: TGTGCCAGCAGACGGCAGGGGACAGATACGCAGTATTTT. Together with reference TRBV11-2 and TRBJ2-3, the CDR3 gives the full variable domain: EAGVAQSPRYKIIEKRQSVAFWCNPISGHATLYWYQQILGQGPKLLIQFQNNGVVDDSQLPKDRFSAERLKGVDSTLKIQPAKLEDSAVYLCASRRQGTDTQYFGPGTRLTVL.

This rearrangement joins TRBV6-6 to TRBJ2-5; D is uncertain. Germline V lookup: CDR1 MNHNY, CDR2 SVGAGI (reference sequence). This CDR3 comprises 13 residues. Trimming left V 4 bases short and J 3 bases short, with 9 bases between. The CDR3 bases are TGTGCCAGCAGTTCCCCCCTAGAAGAGACCCAGTACTTC. Protein product: CASSSPLEETQYF.

The chain recombines TRBV6-1 with TRBJ1-3, with D perhaps matching TRBD1 (5 bases). The CDR3 contains 14 residues. V was pared by 5 bases and J by 1 base, with 9 bases between. Germline CDR1 reads MNHNS; CDR2 reads SASEGT. Here the CDR3 DNA reads TGTGCCAGCAGTACGGCAGGGTCTGGAAACACCATATATTTT. Amino acid sequence: CASSTAGSGNTIYF.

This chain uses TRBV21-1 with TRBJ2-6; the tabulated D call, TRBD1, remains unverified against the DNA. TRBV21-1 is assigned pseudogene status. This CDR3 contains 14 residues. The CDR3 loop is CASSRGAGANVLTF. In DNA, the CDR3 is TGTGCCAGCAGCAGGGGCGCTGGGGCCAACGTCCTGACTTTC.

This clone has more than one count but fewer than ten. V gene TRBV9 combines with J gene TRBJ2-3; D uncertain. The germline V gene has CDR1 SGDLS and CDR2 YYNGEE. The CDR3 is 14 amino acids. V was clipped by 0 bases and J by 3 bases, with 8 bases between them. The CDR3 here is CASSVVAVTDTQYF. In DNA form, the CDR3 reads TGTGCCAGCAGCGTAGTTGCAGTAACAGATACGCAGTATTTT.

The genes are TRBV5-1 and TRBJ2-1, with 7 bases matching TRBD2. The length of the CDR3 is 16 residues. The germline V gene encodes CDR1 SGHRS and CDR2 YFSETQ. V dropped 3 bases and J dropped 0; count of bases not matched to a gene: 6. The CDR3 bases are TGCGCCAGCAGCTCGACCGGGAGGAGCTCCTACAATGAGCAGTTCTTC. Protein product: CASSSTGRSSYNEQFF.

The rearrangement joins TRBV19 to TRBJ2-5; 7 bases align to TRBD1. The J call is doubtful: the DNA matches TRBJ2-7 better. Germline V gene sequence: CDR1 LNHDA, CDR2 SQIVND (reference sequence). CDR3 length equals 14 residues. CDR3 DNA: TGTGCCAGTAGTACTCCGGACAGGCCGGACGAGCAGTACTTC. Encoded protein: CASSTPDRPDEQYF.

The CDR3 DNA reads as TGTGCCAGCAGTTCCGGGACACCAGGGGTCAATGAGCAGTTCTTC. Its translation is CASSSGTPGVNEQFF. The chain couples TRBV28 to TRBJ2-1, with D tentatively TRBD1 (6 bases). Trimming took 4 bases from V and 6 from J, leaving 16 bases between them. The CDR3 contains 15 residues. Germline CDR1 and CDR2: MDHEN and SYDVKM.

The chain links TRBV7-2 to TRBJ2-7; 13 nucleotides agree with TRBD2. Germline-derived CDR1 and CDR2 are SGHTA and FQGNSA. The V gene end was trimmed by 1 base and the J gene end by 5 bases; junction bases not matched to a gene: 5. This CDR3 spans 16 amino acids. This CDR3 is CASSLELAGGVHEQYF. The CDR3 DNA sequence: TGTGCCAGCAGCTTAGAACTAGCGGGAGGGGTCCACGAGCAGTACTTC.

V gene TRBV11-2 combines with J gene TRBJ1-2, with a possible D match to TRBD1 (6 bases). The CDR3 runs to 18 residues. Per germline, CDR1 SGHAT and CDR2 FQNNGV. V was trimmed by 0 bases and J by 4 bases, leaving 21 bases between them. The CDR3 is CASSLDPSGTPEGYGYTF. CDR3 nucleotides: TGTGCCAGCAGCTTAGACCCATCGGGGACACCCGAAGGCTATGGCTACACCTTC.

The V call is TRBV27, the J call TRBJ2-1, with TRBD2 matching 8 bases. The CDR3 totals 15 residues. Unmatched junction bases numbered 11, after V lost 9 bases and J lost 4 bases. CDR1 is MNHEY and CDR2 is SMNVEV in the germline V gene (reference sequence). The DNA for the CDR3 is TGTGCCAGGCAATGGGGGACTAGTTCGTACAATGAGCAGTTCTTC. Amino acid sequence: CARQWGTSSYNEQFF.

This chain connects TRBV19 to TRBJ1-5, with a weak D call TRBD1 (5 bases). Germline values: CDR1 LNHDA, CDR2 SQIVND (reference sequence). Trimming left V 4 bases short and J 2 bases short, with 12 bases between. This CDR3 has 15 amino acids. This chain's CDR3 is CASSRQTGGNQPQHF. Here the CDR3 DNA reads TGTGCCAGTAGTAGACAAACAGGAGGCAATCAGCCCCAGCATTTT.

This chain joins TRBV11-1 and TRBJ2-1; 8 bases are shared with TRBD1. This CDR3 spans 15 amino acids. The V gene's germline CDR1 is SGHAT and CDR2 FQDESV (reference sequence). V trimming: 6 bases; J trimming: 6 bases; junction bases outside the gene matches: 10. The CDR3 loop reads CASSPGQDNFNEQFF. For the CDR3, the DNA is TGTGCCAGCAGTCCGGGACAGGACAATTTCAATGAGCAGTTCTTC.

The sample holds one count of this clone. The rearrangement joins TRBV6-1 to TRBJ2-6; the D gene is possibly TRBD2 (6 bases). This CDR3 has 17 residues. The V end lost 1 base, the J end lost 2 bases, and 12 bases lay between the germline ends. Germline CDR1 and CDR2: MNHNS and SASEGT. The CDR3 nucleotides are TGTGCCAGCAGTGAAGGAGTACAGCGGGCTGGGGCCAACGTCCTGACTTTC. Residues: CASSEGVQRAGANVLTF.

This clone is a singleton in its sample. This chain links TRBV11-3 with TRBJ1-1, with unresolved D. V was shortened by 5 bases and J by 4 bases, with 5 bases between the two germline ends. This CDR3 is built from 11 residues. The germline V gene encodes CDR1 SGHNT and CDR2 YENEEA. The CDR3: CASSPLTEAFF. The CDR3 region has the DNA TGTGCCAGCAGCCCACTCACTGAAGCTTTCTTT.

The chain recombines TRBV4-2 with TRBJ1-1; D may be TRBD1 (5 bases). V lost 1 base and J 1 base, leaving 13 bases between the germline ends. The CDR3 contains 16 residues. Germline V gene lookup returns CDR1 LGHNA and CDR2 YNFKEQ. In nucleotides, the CDR3 is TGTGCCAGCAGCCAAGGACAGCCAACCCAGAACACTGAAGCTTTCTTT. It codes for CASSQGQPTQNTEAFF.

This clone was seen only a few times. The chain is built from TRBV5-4 and TRBJ1-2, with D unresolved. CDR1 is SGHNT and CDR2 is YYREEE in the germline V gene (reference sequence). V lost 0 bases and J lost 2, with 5 bases in between. This CDR3 spans 13 amino acids. The CDR3 DNA reads TGTGCCAGCAGCTTGGGCAGAAACTATGGCTACACCTTC. It encodes CASSLGRNYGYTF.

The chain joins TRBV6-1 to TRBJ2-7, with 7 positions matching TRBD2. Trimming took 2 bases from V and 5 from J; bases not matched to a gene: 9. The CDR3 extends over 15 amino acids. CDR1 and CDR2 (germline): MNHNS, SASEGT. The DNA for the CDR3 is TGTGCCAGCAGTGAAAGTGAAGGCGCGGGGGACGAGCAGTACTTC. It codes for CASSESEGAGDEQYF.

J is TRBJ2-7 and V is TRBV9, with 13 bases aligning to TRBD2. J was trimmed by 2 bases and V by 4 bases; bases with no gene match: 6. Germline values: CDR1 SGDLS, CDR2 YYNGEE. This CDR3 region has 16 residues. CDR3 bases: TGTGCCAGCAGCCCACCCGGGACTAGCGGGACCTACGAGCAGTACTTC. It is translated as CASSPPGTSGTYEQYF. Based on the CDR3 plus reference TRBV9 and TRBJ2-7, the full variable domain is DSGVTQTPKHLITATGQRVTLRCSPRSGDLSVYWYQQSLDQGLQFLIQYYNGEERAKGNILERFSAQQFPDLHSELNLSSLELGDSALYFCASSPPGTSGTYEQYFGPGTRLTVT.

The rearrangement links TRBV5-4 to TRBJ2-5; 7 nucleotides agree with TRBD2. The CDR3 sequence is 17 residues long. Germline-derived CDR1 and CDR2 are SGHNT and YYREEE (reference sequence). After removal of 4 bases from V and 3 bases from J, the junction contained 15 bases not matched to a gene. The CDR3 reads CASSLSILTSRKETQYF. The CDR3 DNA reads as TGTGCCAGCAGCCTATCCATCTTGACTAGCAGGAAAGAGACCCAGTACTTC.

This clone was observed a single time. This chain uses TRBV6-5 with TRBJ1-2, with 7 bases identical to TRBD1. J lost 2 bases, V lost 6 bases, and 9 bases had no gene match. This CDR3 contains 15 residues. The germline CDR1 and CDR2 sequences are MNHEY and SVGAGI. CDR3 loop: CASRTDRVRNYGYTF. Written as DNA, the CDR3 is TGTGCCAGCAGAACTGACAGGGTCCGGAACTATGGCTACACCTTC.

The V gene is TRBV11-3, the J gene TRBJ2-1; 11 bases align to TRBD1. The trim removed 5 bases at V and 10 bases at J, leaving 10 bases unmatched. CDR1 is SGHNT, CDR2 YENEEA, per germline. This CDR3 region has 15 residues. This chain's CDR3 is CASSPEGQGVTEQFF. As DNA, the CDR3 is TGTGCCAGCAGCCCCGAGGGACAGGGGGTTACGGAGCAGTTCTTC.

The CDR3 DNA reads TGTGCCAGCAGTGGGCACCCCAGGGCAGATACGCAGTATTTT. Protein sequence: CASSGHPRADTQYF. The V and J genes are TRBV2 and TRBJ2-3, with TRBD1 as a possible D gene (5 bases). In germline, CDR1 is SNHLY, CDR2 FYNNEI. V was shortened by 4 bases and J by 4 bases, with 12 bases between the two germline ends. The CDR3 sequence is 14 residues long.

As for this clone: The junction departs from germline at one end; a sequencing error may be responsible. V is TRBV7-9 and J is TRBJ2-1, with TRBD2 matching over 15 bases. Germline CDR1 SEHNR, CDR2 FQNEAQ (reference sequence). The CDR3 is 14 residues long. The CDR3: CSSSPGLAGGPEFF. CDR3 DNA sequence: TGTTCCAGCAGCCCCGGACTAGCGGGAGGGCCGGAGTTCTTC.

The rearrangement joins TRBV19 to TRBJ1-2; 7 bases are a match to TRBD1. There are 14 residues in the CDR3. J was trimmed by 3 bases and V by 5 bases; bases with no gene match: 6. Germline V CDR1 and CDR2: LNHDA, SQIVND (reference sequence). This CDR3 is CASSRDRDYYGYTF. CDR3 DNA: TGTGCCAGTAGTCGGGACAGAGACTACTATGGCTACACCTTC.

The chain employs TRBV2 and TRBJ1-4, with TRBD1 matching over 10 bases. The V segment lost 4 bases and the J segment 7 bases; nucleotides outside the gene matches: 0. This CDR3 contains 13 residues. Germline V gene data show CDR1 as SNHLY and CDR2 as FYNNEI. The chain's CDR3 is CASSGTGGEKLFF. The CDR3 DNA is TGTGCCAGCAGTGGGACAGGGGGTGAAAAACTGTTTTTT.

The rearrangement links TRBV7-9 to TRBJ2-1, with a possible D match to TRBD1 (5 bases). This CDR3 is built from 14 residues. CDR1 is SEHNR and CDR2 is FQNEAQ in the germline V gene (reference sequence). V was clipped by 1 base and J by 8 bases, with 12 bases between them. In nucleotides, the CDR3 is TGTGCCAGCAGCTTAGGGCAGGGTTACGATGAGCAGTTCTTC. Amino acids: CASSLGQGYDEQFF.

The V and J genes are TRBV11-2 and TRBJ2-7; 11 nucleotides line up with TRBD2. The V gene's germline CDR1 is SGHAT and CDR2 FQNNGV. This CDR3 is built from 17 residues. With V trimmed by 3 bases and J by 7 bases, 14 bases remained unmatched. CDR3 region: CASSFLGLAVTSEEQYF. CDR3 in DNA: TGTGCCAGCAGCTTCCTGGGACTAGCGGTAACTTCCGAGGAGCAGTACTTC.

Details on this clone: The junction departs from germline at one end; a sequencing error may be responsible. The chain employs TRBV5-8 and TRBJ1-2; TRBD1 might be the D (5 bases). The CDR3 totals 15 residues. Germline lookup yields CDR1 SGHTS and CDR2 YDEGEE. The CDR3 nucleotides read TGTGCCAGCAGCTTGGCCGGGACTGACGCCTATCGCTACACCTTC. As protein: CASSLAGTDAYRYTF.